These T cell receptor beta chains were read from a single sample in a study of blood T cell repertoires in COVID-19. Some clones are missing from TCRdb's copy, which holds only in-frame ones; the method was immunoSEQ multiplex PCR. Here the sample spans a few hundred thousand clones, over 75% being singletons. Sequenced material: PBMCs or T cells enriched from blood (not recorded which). All receptors derive from a woman between 25 and 40 years old who had recovered from COVID-19. The CDR3 runs from the conserved cysteine through the conserved F or W. The D gene is left open where the match is weak. A clone size is listed for some rows: how often the clone was seen (once, few, many), or a class if it is expanded.

j_call: TRBJ1-5
v_call: TRBV15
d_call: .
clone_size: .
cdr3_aa: CATSGDPGQPQHF
cdr3_nt: TGTGCCACCAGCGGCGACCCCGGGCAGCCCCAGCATTTT

j_call: TRBJ2-2
v_call: TRBV7-2
d_call: .
clone_size: .
cdr3_aa: CASSLRGLTGELFF
cdr3_nt: TGTGCCAGCAGCTTACGAGGGTTAACCGGGGAGCTGTTTTTT

j_call: TRBJ1-5
v_call: TRBV4-1
d_call: .
clone_size: .
cdr3_aa: CASSHPNNQPQHF
cdr3_nt: TGCGCCAGCAGCCACCCCAACAATCAGCCCCAGCATTTT

j_call: TRBJ2-7
v_call: TRBV30
d_call: TRBD1
clone_size: .
cdr3_aa: CAWSPSVGQGAAYEQYF
cdr3_nt: TGTGCCTGGAGTCCTTCCGTGGGACAGGGGGCAGCCTACGAGCAGTACTTC

j_call: TRBJ1-6
v_call: TRBV6-5
d_call: TRBD1
clone_size: .
cdr3_aa: CASGTEVYSPLHF
cdr3_nt: TGTGCCAGCGGGACAGAGGTTTATTCACCCCTCCACTTT

j_call: TRBJ2-1
v_call: TRBV2
d_call: TRBD2
clone_size: .
cdr3_aa: CATRGGSSYNEQFF
cdr3_nt: TGTGCCACCCGGGGGGGGAGCTCCTACAATGAGCAGTTCTTC

j_call: TRBJ2-3
v_call: TRBV11-2
d_call: TRBD2
clone_size: .
cdr3_aa: CASSLDRGGHGTDTQYF
cdr3_nt: TGTGCCAGCAGCTTAGATCGGGGGGGGCATGGCACAGATACGCAGTATTTT

j_call: TRBJ2-5
v_call: TRBV6-5
d_call: .
clone_size: .
cdr3_aa: CASSSTGTLETQYF
cdr3_nt: TGTGCCAGCAGCTCTACCGGGACATTAGAGACCCAGTACTTC

j_call: TRBJ2-1
v_call: TRBV28
d_call: TRBD1
clone_size: .
cdr3_aa: CASSYGQGDNEQFF
cdr3_nt: TGTGCCAGCAGCTATGGACAGGGCGACAATGAGCAGTTCTTC

j_call: TRBJ2-5
v_call: TRBV30
d_call: .
clone_size: .
cdr3_aa: CAWSPRRETQYF
cdr3_nt: TGTGCCTGGAGTCCGCGTCGAGAGACCCAGTACTTC

j_call: TRBJ2-2
v_call: TRBV6-1
d_call: .
clone_size: .
cdr3_aa: CASSEGLGTGELFF
cdr3_nt: TGTGCCAGCAGTGAGGGCCTGGGCACCGGGGAGCTGTTTTTT

j_call: TRBJ1-4
v_call: TRBV7-9
d_call: .
clone_size: once
cdr3_aa: CASSFRRGREEKLFF
cdr3_nt: TGTGCCAGCAGCTTCAGACGAGGACGGGAAGAAAAACTGTTTTTT

j_call: TRBJ1-5
v_call: TRBV28
d_call: .
clone_size: few
cdr3_aa: CASSSIQGSQPQHF
cdr3_nt: TGTGCCAGCAGTTCGATACAGGGATCTCAGCCCCAGCATTTT

j_call: TRBJ2-5
v_call: TRBV5-1
d_call: .
clone_size: .
cdr3_aa: CASTHPGSTETQYF
cdr3_nt: TGCGCCAGCACCCACCCGGGTAGCACAGAGACCCAGTACTTC

j_call: TRBJ1-2
v_call: TRBV6-5
d_call: .
clone_size: .
cdr3_aa: CASSPQGLNYGYTF
cdr3_nt: TGTGCCAGCAGTCCCCAGGGCCTTAACTATGGCTACACCTTC

j_call: TRBJ2-3
v_call: TRBV5-1
d_call: TRBD2
clone_size: .
cdr3_aa: CASSLLTSGPDTQYF
cdr3_nt: TGCGCCAGCAGCTTACTGACTAGCGGGCCAGATACGCAGTATTTT

j_call: TRBJ1-1
v_call: TRBV5-1
d_call: .
clone_size: .
cdr3_aa: CASSLDAVMNTEAFF
cdr3_nt: TGCGCCAGCAGCTTGGACGCAGTTATGAACACTGAAGCTTTCTTT

j_call: TRBJ2-7
v_call: TRBV11-2
d_call: .
clone_size: once
cdr3_aa: CASSLDLSSQWAPEQYF
cdr3_nt: TGTGCCAGCAGCTTAGATCTAAGTAGTCAATGGGCCCCCGAGCAGTACTTC

j_call: TRBJ2-7
v_call: TRBV28
d_call: TRBD2
clone_size: .
cdr3_aa: CASSSPLLAGDNYEQYF
cdr3_nt: TGTGCCAGCAGTTCCCCCTTACTAGCGGGGGACAACTACGAGCAGTACTTC

j_call: TRBJ1-1
v_call: TRBV28
d_call: TRBD1
clone_size: .
cdr3_aa: CASSPDRGPNTEAFF
cdr3_nt: TGTGCCAGCAGTCCGGACAGGGGCCCGAACACTGAAGCTTTCTTT

j_call: TRBJ1-1
v_call: TRBV3-1/TRBV3-2
d_call: TRBD1
clone_size: .
cdr3_aa: CASSQQDRVRMNTEAFF
cdr3_nt: TGTGCCAGCAGCCAACAGGACAGGGTTCGAATGAACACTGAAGCTTTCTTT

j_call: TRBJ2-5
v_call: TRBV28
d_call: TRBD2
clone_size: .
cdr3_aa: CASSGSSGGTQETQYF
cdr3_nt: TGTGCCAGCAGTGGATCTAGCGGGGGAACCCAAGAGACCCAGTACTTC

j_call: TRBJ2-3
v_call: TRBV7-2
d_call: TRBD1
clone_size: .
cdr3_aa: CASSFWWGQGLVYTQYF
cdr3_nt: TGTGCCAGCAGCTTCTGGTGGGGACAGGGGCTCGTGTATACGCAGTATTTT

j_call: TRBJ2-1
v_call: TRBV3-1/TRBV3-2
d_call: .
clone_size: .
cdr3_aa: CASSQDPQGYNEQFF
cdr3_nt: TGTGCCAGCAGCCAAGACCCACAGGGTTACAATGAGCAGTTCTTC

j_call: TRBJ2-5
v_call: TRBV3-1/TRBV3-2
d_call: .
clone_size: few
cdr3_aa: CASSPRLGSQETQYF
cdr3_nt: TGTGCCAGCAGCCCGAGACTAGGCTCCCAAGAGACCCAGTACTTC

j_call: TRBJ1-1
v_call: TRBV19
d_call: TRBD1
clone_size: .
cdr3_aa: CASSRWTGEFTEAFF
cdr3_nt: TGTGCCAGTAGTAGATGGACAGGGGAGTTCACTGAAGCTTTCTTT

j_call: TRBJ1-2
v_call: TRBV7-8
d_call: .
clone_size: .
cdr3_aa: CASSLPHRDRNYGYTF
cdr3_nt: TGTGCCAGCAGCTTACCCCACAGGGATCGAAACTATGGCTACACCTTC

j_call: TRBJ1-1
v_call: TRBV24-1
d_call: .
clone_size: .
cdr3_aa: CATSDPDSEAFF
cdr3_nt: TGTGCCACCAGTGACCCTGACAGTGAAGCTTTCTTT

j_call: TRBJ1-2
v_call: TRBV2
d_call: .
clone_size: few
cdr3_aa: CASSEASTVLYGYTF
cdr3_nt: TGTGCCAGCAGTGAAGCAAGCACCGTCCTCTATGGCTACACCTTC

j_call: TRBJ1-4
v_call: TRBV20-1
d_call: .
clone_size: few
cdr3_aa: CSASLNGGASGLINEKLFF
cdr3_nt: TGCAGTGCTAGTCTTAATGGAGGGGCAAGCGGCTTAATTAATGAAAAACTGTTTTTT

j_call: TRBJ2-1
v_call: TRBV7-9
d_call: TRBD2
clone_size: .
cdr3_aa: CASSLLAGGLAHEQFF
cdr3_nt: TGTGCCAGCAGCCTTTTAGCGGGGGGGCTCGCCCATGAGCAGTTCTTC

j_call: TRBJ2-2
v_call: TRBV11-1
d_call: .
clone_size: .
cdr3_aa: CASSSRPGANTGELFF
cdr3_nt: TGTGCCAGCAGCTCGCGACCGGGAGCGAACACCGGGGAGCTGTTTTTT

j_call: TRBJ2-1
v_call: TRBV27
d_call: .
clone_size: .
cdr3_aa: CASSLWASSYNEQFF
cdr3_nt: TGTGCCAGCAGTTTATGGGCCAGCTCCTACAATGAGCAGTTCTTC

j_call: TRBJ2-1
v_call: TRBV28
d_call: TRBD2
clone_size: .
cdr3_aa: CASSPMGSGFYNEQFF
cdr3_nt: TGTGCCAGCAGCCCGATGGGTAGCGGGTTTTACAATGAGCAGTTCTTC

j_call: TRBJ2-5
v_call: TRBV29-1
d_call: TRBD1
clone_size: .
cdr3_aa: CSVELTGLGETQYF
cdr3_nt: TGCAGCGTTGAACTGACAGGGTTAGGAGAGACCCAGTACTTC

j_call: TRBJ1-5
v_call: TRBV30
d_call: TRBD1
clone_size: .
cdr3_aa: CAWSEGASSNQPQHF
cdr3_nt: TGTGCCTGGAGTGAGGGGGCATCGAGCAATCAGCCCCAGCATTTT

j_call: TRBJ2-5
v_call: TRBV5-1
d_call: .
clone_size: .
cdr3_aa: CASSLVFPGETQYF
cdr3_nt: TGCGCCAGCAGCTTGGTTTTTCCGGGGGAGACCCAGTACTTC

j_call: TRBJ2-3
v_call: TRBV4-1
d_call: .
clone_size: .
cdr3_aa: CASSQESGLTDTQYF
cdr3_nt: TGCGCCAGCAGCCAAGAGAGCGGACTCACAGATACGCAGTATTTT

j_call: TRBJ1-1
v_call: TRBV7-9
d_call: .
clone_size: .
cdr3_aa: CASSSGPTEGMNTEAFF
cdr3_nt: TGTGCCAGCAGCTCGGGGCCTACGGAGGGGATGAACACTGAAGCTTTCTTT

j_call: TRBJ1-5
v_call: TRBV7-9
d_call: .
clone_size: .
cdr3_aa: CASRAGGNQPQHF
cdr3_nt: TGTGCCAGCAGGGCGGGGGGCAATCAGCCCCAGCATTTT

j_call: TRBJ2-5
v_call: TRBV15
d_call: TRBD2
clone_size: .
cdr3_aa: CATGGGEETQYF
cdr3_nt: TGTGCCACCGGTGGGGGGGAGGAGACCCAGTACTTC

j_call: TRBJ2-7
v_call: TRBV3-1/TRBV3-2
d_call: TRBD1
clone_size: .
cdr3_aa: CASSRQGLSYEQYF
cdr3_nt: TGTGCCAGCAGTCGACAGGGGCTCTCCTACGAGCAGTACTTC

j_call: TRBJ1-4
v_call: TRBV7-2
d_call: .
clone_size: .
cdr3_aa: CASSRGAYVTNEKLFF
cdr3_nt: TGTGCCAGCAGCCGGGGGGCATATGTCACTAATGAAAAACTGTTTTTT

j_call: TRBJ1-3
v_call: TRBV5-4
d_call: .
clone_size: few
cdr3_aa: CASSTTLDAGNTIYF
cdr3_nt: TGTGCCAGCAGCACCACCCTAGACGCGGGAAACACCATATATTTT

j_call: TRBJ2-1
v_call: TRBV4-2
d_call: TRBD2
clone_size: .
cdr3_aa: CASSPSGGADEQFF
cdr3_nt: TGTGCCAGCAGTCCTAGCGGGGGAGCGGATGAGCAGTTCTTC

j_call: TRBJ2-7
v_call: TRBV15
d_call: .
clone_size: .
cdr3_aa: CATSKTGATSSYEQYF
cdr3_nt: TGTGCCACCAGCAAAACGGGTGCAACAAGCTCCTACGAGCAGTACTTC

j_call: TRBJ1-5
v_call: TRBV7-8
d_call: .
clone_size: .
cdr3_aa: CASSLAQMPGITNQPQHF
cdr3_nt: TGTGCCAGCAGCTTAGCGCAAATGCCAGGGATTACCAATCAGCCCCAGCATTTT

j_call: TRBJ1-6
v_call: TRBV5-6
d_call: TRBD1
clone_size: few
cdr3_aa: CASSLTGPDRDNSPLHF
cdr3_nt: TGTGCCAGCAGCTTGACGGGCCCGGACAGGGACAATTCACCCCTCCACTTT

j_call: TRBJ2-1
v_call: TRBV5-6
d_call: .
clone_size: .
cdr3_aa: CASSPLGGGAYNEQFF
cdr3_nt: TGTGCCAGCAGCCCCCTAGGAGGGGGGGCCTACAATGAGCAGTTCTTC

j_call: TRBJ1-5
v_call: TRBV6-6
d_call: .
clone_size: .
cdr3_aa: CATKGRGGNQPQHF
cdr3_nt: TGTGCCACAAAAGGACGAGGGGGTAATCAGCCCCAGCATTTT

j_call: TRBJ2-3
v_call: TRBV5-1
d_call: TRBD1
clone_size: .
cdr3_aa: CASSLTGGGTDTQYF
cdr3_nt: TGCGCCAGCAGCTTGACAGGGGGTGGCACAGATACGCAGTATTTT

j_call: TRBJ2-3
v_call: TRBV12-3/TRBV12-4
d_call: .
clone_size: .
cdr3_aa: CASSLLHTQYF
cdr3_nt: TGTGCCAGCAGTTTACTACATACGCAGTATTTT

j_call: TRBJ1-4
v_call: TRBV4-3
d_call: .
clone_size: .
cdr3_aa: CASSQDRRTEKLFF
cdr3_nt: TGCGCCAGCAGCCAAGATCGCAGGACAGAAAAACTGTTTTTT

j_call: TRBJ2-5
v_call: TRBV5-4
d_call: .
clone_size: .
cdr3_aa: CASSHQREETQYF
cdr3_nt: TGTGCCAGCAGCCACCAGCGGGAAGAGACCCAGTACTTC

j_call: TRBJ1-2
v_call: TRBV5-6
d_call: .
clone_size: .
cdr3_aa: CASSLRRSNYGYTF
cdr3_nt: TGTGCCAGCAGCTTGAGGCGTAGCAACTATGGCTACACCTTC

j_call: TRBJ1-2
v_call: TRBV15
d_call: .
clone_size: few
cdr3_aa: CATSRDYVSSEGYTF
cdr3_nt: TGTGCCACCAGCAGAGATTATGTGAGTTCGGAGGGCTACACCTTC